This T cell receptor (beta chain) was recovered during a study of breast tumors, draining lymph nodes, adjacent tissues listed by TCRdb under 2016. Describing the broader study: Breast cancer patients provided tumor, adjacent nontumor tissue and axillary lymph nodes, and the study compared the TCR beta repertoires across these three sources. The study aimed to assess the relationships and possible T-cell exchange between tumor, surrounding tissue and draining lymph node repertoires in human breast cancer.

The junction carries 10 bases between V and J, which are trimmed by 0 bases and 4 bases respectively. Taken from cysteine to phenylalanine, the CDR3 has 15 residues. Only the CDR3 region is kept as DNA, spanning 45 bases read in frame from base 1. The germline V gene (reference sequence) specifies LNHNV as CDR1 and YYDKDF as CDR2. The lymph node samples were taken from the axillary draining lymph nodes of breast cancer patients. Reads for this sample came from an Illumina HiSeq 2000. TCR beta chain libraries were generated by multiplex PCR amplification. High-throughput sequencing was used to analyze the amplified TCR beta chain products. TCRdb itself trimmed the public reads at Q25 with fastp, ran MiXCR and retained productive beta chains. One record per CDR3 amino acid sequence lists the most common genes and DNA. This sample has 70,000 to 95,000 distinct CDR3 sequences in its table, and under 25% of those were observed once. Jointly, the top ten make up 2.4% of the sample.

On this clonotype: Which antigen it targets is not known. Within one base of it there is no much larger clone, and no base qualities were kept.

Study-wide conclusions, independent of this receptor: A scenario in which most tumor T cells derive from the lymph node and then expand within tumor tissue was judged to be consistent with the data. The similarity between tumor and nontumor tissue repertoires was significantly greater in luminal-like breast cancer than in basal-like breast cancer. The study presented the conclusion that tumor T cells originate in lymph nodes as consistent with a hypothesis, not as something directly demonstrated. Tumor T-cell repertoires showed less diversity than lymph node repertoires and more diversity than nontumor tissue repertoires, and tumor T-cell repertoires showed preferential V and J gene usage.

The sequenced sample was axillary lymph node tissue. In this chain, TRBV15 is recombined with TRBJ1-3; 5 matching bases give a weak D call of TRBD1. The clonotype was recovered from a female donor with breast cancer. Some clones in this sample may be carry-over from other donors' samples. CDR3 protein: CATSRDREPGNTIYF. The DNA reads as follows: TGTGCCACCAGCAGAGACAGGGAGCCGGGAAACACCATATATTTT.